These 20 T cell receptor beta chains originate from one sample sequenced in a study of OX40 agonist ivuxolimab in advanced cancers. The assay was immunoSEQ multiplex PCR, and TCRdb's table has in-frame clones only and misses some. This repertoire shows tens of thousands of clones, 84% found once; its top ten account for about 0.44%. The input for sequencing was CD4+ or CD8+ T cells sorted from blood, taken in a trial of the OX40 agonist ivuxolimab. Receptor source: an adult with an advanced solid tumor such as melanoma, head and neck, liver or kidney cancer.

The chain has TRBV5-5 and TRBJ1-2, with D possibly TRBD1 on 6 matching bases. Germline values: CDR1 SGHKS, CDR2 YYEKEE (reference sequence). V lost 5 bases and J 5 bases, leaving 16 bases between the germline ends. The CDR3 length is 14 residues. The CDR3 sequence is CASRPPGGGYGYTF. The DNA for the CDR3 is TGTGCCAGCAGGCCTCCCGGGGGCGGGTATGGCTACACCTTC.

This chain uses TRBV18 with TRBJ1-4, with a weak D call TRBD1 (5 bases). The CDR3 covers 15 residues. Deletions cut 3 bases from V and 4 bases from J, with 12 bases between. Germline V gene sequence: CDR1 KGHSH, CDR2 LQKENI. The CDR3 spells CASSPTGRVNEKLFF. The CDR3 DNA reads TGTGCCAGCTCACCTACAGGAAGGGTTAATGAAAAACTGTTTTTT.

This clone has only a few counts. The genes are TRBV28 and TRBJ2-7; the match to TRBD1 covers 7 bases. CDR3 length: 12 residues. Germline V CDR1 and CDR2: MDHEN, SYDVKM. V lost 11 bases to trimming and J lost 0 bases; unmatched junction nucleotides: 4. As DNA, the CDR3 is TGTGCCTCGACAGGGAGCTCCTACGAGCAGTACGTC. Protein product: CASTGSSYEQYV.

The chain combines TRBV6-1 with TRBJ1-5; tentative D call: TRBD1 (5 bases). Deletions cut 3 bases from V and 4 bases from J, with 13 bases between. CDR3 length: 15 amino acids. Germline V CDR1 and CDR2: MNHNS, SASEGT. The CDR3 here is CASSDGHRINQPQHF. The CDR3, as DNA: TGTGCCAGCAGTGATGGGCACAGGATTAATCAGCCCCAGCATTTT.

Worth noting for this clone: Distinct nucleotide sequences in the sample also encode this CDR3. The genes are TRBV5-1 and TRBJ2-1, with D hard to call. Between the trimmed V and J ends, which lost 4 bases and 0 bases, there was a span of 11 bases. Looked up from germline, CDR1 is SGHRS and CDR2 is YFSETQ. The CDR3 runs to 15 residues. CDR3 amino acids: CASSPGRTSYNEQFF. CDR3 nucleotide sequence: TGCGCCAGCAGCCCAGGACGGACCTCCTACAATGAGCAGTTCTTC.

The J gene is TRBJ1-5, the V gene TRBV28; TRBD1 aligns across 11 bases. The CDR3 loop spans 16 amino acids. Per the germline V gene, CDR1 is MDHEN and CDR2 is SYDVKM. V trimming: 7 bases; J trimming: 5 bases; junction bases outside the gene matches: 10. The CDR3 DNA reads as TGTGCCAGCAATTCGGACAGGGGGCTTTTCGATCAGCCCCAGCATTTT. Translated, it gives CASNSDRGLFDQPQHF.

V is TRBV6-1 and J is TRBJ1-4, with 7 bases that match TRBD1. The length of the CDR3 is 15 residues. Germline-derived CDR1 and CDR2 are MNHNS and SASEGT. After removal of 6 bases from V and 3 bases from J, the junction contained 7 bases not matched to a gene. The CDR3 is CASRIFGQANEKLFF. Here the CDR3 DNA reads TGTGCCAGCAGAATATTTGGACAGGCTAATGAAAAACTGTTTTTT.

This clone was observed once. The chain couples TRBV5-8 to TRBJ2-1; 9 positions agree with TRBD2. This CDR3 contains 18 residues. Germline-derived CDR1 and CDR2 are SGHTS and YDEGEE. Germline trimming cut 3 bases from V and 6 bases from J; bases unmatched to any gene: 16. The CDR3 protein is CASSYVFYAGGFSNEQFF. The CDR3 DNA sequence: TGTGCCAGCAGCTACGTCTTCTACGCGGGAGGGTTTAGCAATGAGCAGTTCTTC. The full variable domain, its missing parts supplied by reference TRBV5-8 and TRBJ2-1, is EAGVTQSPTHLIKTRGQQATLRCSPISGHTSVYWYQQALGLGLQFLLWYDEGEERNRGNFPPRFSGRQFPNYSSELNVNALELEDSALYLCASSYVFYAGGFSNEQFFGPGTRLTVL.

The V and J genes are TRBV11-2 and TRBJ1-6, with TRBD1 as a possible D gene (5 bases). Germline V gene lookup returns CDR1 SGHAT and CDR2 FQNNGV. V was trimmed by 1 base and J by 10 bases, leaving 14 bases between them. The CDR3 is made up of 15 amino acids. CDR3 loop: CASSLAGNQNSPLHF. The CDR3, as DNA: TGTGCCAGCAGCTTAGCAGGGAACCAAAACTCACCCCTCCACTTT.

The chain has TRBV5-1 and TRBJ2-3; D is unresolved. CDR3 length: 14 amino acids. The V end was cut by 4 bases, the J end by 0 bases, with 9 bases between. Germline-derived CDR1 and CDR2 are SGHRS and YFSETQ. The CDR3 DNA is TGCGCCAGCAGCCGAAGTACTAGCACAGATACGCAGTATTTT. Protein: CASSRSTSTDTQYF.

The CDR3 DNA sequence: TGTGCCAGCAGCCTGACTAGCGGGGGTTACGAGCAGTACGTC. Residues: CASSLTSGGYEQYV. This chain connects TRBV11-2 to TRBJ2-7; 12 bases agree with TRBD2. The CDR3 is 14 amino acids. The germline V gene has CDR1 SGHAT and CDR2 FQNNGV. V shed 5 bases and J 4 bases; nucleotides not matched to a gene: 3.

The V gene is TRBV19, the J gene TRBJ1-5; a weak D match, TRBD1 (5 bases). The CDR3 sequence is 13 residues long. Germline values: CDR1 LNHDA, CDR2 SQIVND (reference sequence). V gave up 2 bases and J gave up 7 bases, with 9 bases separating them. The CDR3 coding sequence is TGTGCCAGTAGTATAAGGGGATCACAGCCCCAGCATTTT. This sequence encodes CASSIRGSQPQHF.

The rearrangement joins TRBV6-5 to TRBJ1-2; unclear D gene. This CDR3 contains 14 residues. Deletions cut 5 bases from V and 4 bases from J, with 14 bases between. Germline assignment: CDR1 MNHEY and CDR2 SVGAGI. CDR3 DNA: TGTGCCAGCAGTACCACATCGGAGGGCTATGGCTACACCTTC. It translates to CASSTTSEGYGYTF.

This clone was counted a few times. The rearrangement uses TRBV5-4 and TRBJ1-2, with 7 bases identical to TRBD1. V was pared by 4 bases and J by 8 bases, with 8 bases of the junction left unmatched. In germline, CDR1 is SGHNT, CDR2 YYREEE (reference sequence). The CDR3 extends over 13 amino acids. This CDR3 reads CASSINRGGGYTF. The CDR3 DNA is TGTGCCAGCAGCATAAACAGGGGCGGAGGCTACACCTTC.

V and J are TRBV18 and TRBJ1-1, with D unclear. The CDR3 runs 14 residues. The V end was cut by 2 bases, the J end by 12 bases, with 19 bases between. Per the germline V gene, CDR1 is KGHSH and CDR2 is LQKENI. The CDR3 sequence: CASSPRATTPWSFF. DNA of the CDR3: TGTGCCAGCTCACCAAGGGCCACCACGCCTTGGTCTTTCTTT.

The V gene is TRBV28, the J gene TRBJ1-2; a weak D match, TRBD1 (6 bases). CDR1 and CDR2 from the germline V gene are MDHEN and SYDVKM. There are 13 residues in the CDR3. Trimming cost V 2 bases and J 8 bases, with 12 bases left between them. DNA of the CDR3: TGTGCCAGCAGTTTAAGGGGGGCATCGGGCTACACCTTC. Its translation: CASSLRGASGYTF.

The chain uses TRBV19 and TRBJ2-7; 8 bases fit TRBD1. Trimming took 5 bases from V and 3 from J; bases not matched to a gene: 3. The CDR3 has 13 residues. CDR1 LNHDA and CDR2 SQIVND come from the germline V gene (reference sequence). The CDR3 bases are TGTGCCAGTAGTGTCGGACAGGGCTACGAGCAGTACTTC. As protein: CASSVGQGYEQYF.

The chain employs TRBV6-5 and TRBJ2-1; 10 bases fit TRBD2. Trimming took 7 bases from V and 7 from J; bases not matched to a gene: 10. This CDR3 contains 15 residues. CDR1 and CDR2 (germline): MNHEY, SVGAGI. Here the CDR3 DNA reads TGTGCCAGCAAGCGGGGGGGAGGAGGGTTGAATGAGCAGTTCTTC. Protein sequence: CASKRGGGGLNEQFF.

The V and J genes are TRBV6-4 and TRBJ2-1, with 7 bases matching TRBD1. The J segment lost 12 bases and the V segment lost 5 bases, leaving 10 bases of the junction unmatched. CDR1 is MRHNA and CDR2 is SNTAGT in the germline V gene. CDR3 length: 13 residues. Here the CDR3 reads CASSTQQGQGQFF. CDR3 bases: TGTGCCAGCAGTACACAACAGGGGCAGGGGCAGTTCTTC.

The chain uses TRBV7-9 and TRBJ2-1, with 10 bases lining up with TRBD2. V trimming: 5 bases; J trimming: 7 bases; junction bases outside the gene matches: 2. Germline V gene lookup returns CDR1 SEHNR and CDR2 FQNEAQ (reference sequence). This CDR3 region has 13 residues. The CDR3 region has the DNA TGTGCCAGCAGCGCGGGACTAGCGAATGAGCAGTTCTTC. It is translated as CASSAGLANEQFF.